The sequence of this TCR beta chain was determined in a study of CD8 T cells in ankylosing spondylitis. Study-wide results and caveats: A TCR beta motif of under ten highly homologous variants seemed to mark ankylosing spondylitis blood.

As regards this clonotype: Its antigen is not identified.

Germline V CDR1 and CDR2: SGDLS, YYNGEE. V gave up 3 bases and J gave up 2 bases, with 7 bases separating them. This CDR3 region has 13 residues. Quantitative 5'-RACE was performed with molecular barcodes, and it yielded the TCR beta libraries. Using its own MiXCR run on the 5' RACE reads, TCRdb lists one record per CDR3 protein. Of about 500,000 distinct CDR3 sequences listed, over 4% are singletons. Sequenced sample: blood, either unsorted or a sorted T cell fraction (not recorded which). The rearrangement uses TRBV9 and TRBJ2-3; D gene unclear. The receptor was isolated from a male donor with ankylosing spondylitis. CDR3 region: CASSDRYTDTQYF. The CDR3 coding sequence is TGTGCCAGCAGCGATAGATACACAGATACGCAGTATTTT.